This T cell receptor beta chain was documented in a study of blood T cell repertoires in COVID-19. Study as a whole: Samples came from the United States, Italy and Spain, spanning acute and convalescent COVID-19. Sources were T cells, B-cell-depleted T cells, or PBMCs; the material itself was cDNA or gDNA.

Methods used by the authors: It was from reference gene primer amplification that nucleated cell counts were estimated. TCRdb's copy holds only in-frame clones and misses some; the assay was immunoSEQ multiplex PCR. That table gives V, J and clone size, and the DNA gave D and trimming. The data hold some 86,000 clones, with roughly 88% observed a single time. Sequencing used peripheral blood. The sequence came from a woman at least 80 years old with active or convalescent COVID-19.

DNA for the CDR3: TGTGCCAGCAGCTTAATAGGGACACCGAGCTCCTACGAGCAGTACTTC. This encodes CASSLIGTPSSYEQYF. V is TRBV7-2 and J is TRBJ2-7; D is possibly TRBD1 (6 bases). With 2 bases removed from V and 0 bases from J, the gap between germline ends came to 14 bases. The CDR3 contains 16 residues. Per germline, CDR1 SGHTA and CDR2 FQGNSA.